These T cell receptor beta chains were read from a single sample in a study of shared clonotypes between healthy human individuals. The data were produced by immunoSEQ multiplex PCR, yet TCRdb's version contains in-frame clones alone and is incomplete. The table has about 2 million clones, 90% to 95% seen once. Sequenced sample: naive CD4+ T cells sorted from blood. The origin of the receptors is a man between 18 and 29 years old in good health. The CDR3 runs from the conserved cysteine through the conserved F or W. Fields, in order: J gene, CDR3 length, V gene, CDR3 protein.

TRBJ2-3 14 TRBV5-3 CARSLVADTDTQYF
TRBJ2-2 15 TRBV11-2 CASSLEGRETGELFF
TRBJ1-2 17 TRBV9 CASSPRPQGSSSYGYTF
TRBJ2-2 15 TRBV10-2 CASRAAGGAGGELFF
TRBJ2-7 14 TRBV30 CAWSVGLSGHEQYF
TRBJ2-7 14 TRBV5-5 CASSLDRVSYEQYF
TRBJ1-5 13 TRBV5-8 CASSQGWNQPQHF
TRBJ1-5 17 TRBV30 CAWSVSRTGIGNQPQHF
TRBJ1-3 15 TRBV9 CASSARLGVGNTIYF
TRBJ2-7 15 TRBV6-1 CASSITSGRIYEQYF
TRBJ1-2 14 TRBV27 CASRPSGGIGGYTF
TRBJ1-2 15 TRBV5-4 CASSPPVTDSYGYTF
TRBJ2-2 14 TRBV5-1 CASSSPSGTGELFF
TRBJ2-7 15 TRBV11-2 CASSLGGLGAYEQYF
TRBJ1-4 15 TRBV6-6 CASSYSMWRNEKLFF
TRBJ2-3 14 TRBV10-3 CAIHSSGSTDTQYF
TRBJ1-2 13 TRBV30 CAWLETGKGGYTF
TRBJ1-1 13 TRBV10-3 CAISDRGDTEAFF
TRBJ2-1 15 TRBV27 CASKSAGGRYNEQFF
TRBJ1-2 14 TRBV28 CASTTGQLIYGYTF
TRBJ2-1 16 TRBV19 CASSGGLAFSYNEQFF
TRBJ2-2 15 TRBV6-5 CASSYATGNTGELFF
TRBJ2-3 15 TRBV6-5 CASSYGDSSTDTQYF
TRBJ2-2 13 TRBV4-3 CASSQDRLGELFF
TRBJ1-2 13 TRBV5-4 CASSLGGPDGYTF
TRBJ2-4 15 TRBV5-4 CASSPDRSGKNIQYF
TRBJ2-1 13 TRBV18 CASSGVGNNEQFF
TRBJ1-4 15 TRBV2 CASRDRGATNEKLFF
TRBJ1-2 14 TRBV5-1 CASSLDSSNYGYTF
TRBJ1-5 14 TRBV7-8 CASSPGNGNQPQHF
TRBJ1-1 16 TRBV5-8 CASSERTGYMNTEAFF
TRBJ1-3 13 TRBV6-5 CASSQGSGNTIYF
TRBJ1-1 12 TRBV29-1 CSGGVGNTEAFF
TRBJ2-5 14 TRBV7-9 CASSLNTGPETQYF
TRBJ2-5 16 TRBV18 CASSPGRGQGAETQYF
TRBJ2-7 15 TRBV19 CASSRSTDGNYEQYF
TRBJ1-4 15 TRBV7-9 CASTGGFFTNEKLFF
TRBJ2-5 13 TRBV7-2 CASSLIETGLTYF
TRBJ1-6 17 TRBV16 CASSQSRQGGRNSPLHF
TRBJ2-1 18 TRBV10-3 CAISGSSERGGLQNEQFF